This T cell receptor (beta chain) was found in a study of cytomegalovirus exposure and HLA in healthy donors. The CDR3 totals 14 residues. V lost 5 bases, J lost 2 bases, and 12 bases lay in between. The germline V gene has CDR1 LNHDA and CDR2 SQIVND (reference sequence). PCR involved 60 Vbeta and 13 Jbeta primers. This table comes from immunoSEQ multiplex PCR, and its TCRdb copy is limited to in-frame clones, with some not included. The data contain 90,000 to 120,000 clones, about 68% of them seen just once; the ten biggest clones take up approximately 3.8%. On this clone: At the DNA level, this CDR3 is encoded by other sequences in the same sample as well.

Sequenced: PBMCs. This chain uses TRBV19 with TRBJ1-2; D is perhaps TRBD1 (6 bases). The TCR originated in a man in his thirties or forties in good health and CMV-seropositive. The CDR3 bases are TGTGCCAGTAGTCAACCGCAGGGGAACTATGGCTACACCTTC. This gives the protein CASSQPQGNYGYTF. The full variable domain, in which reference TRBV19 and TRBJ1-2 provide the parts outside the CDR3, is DGGITQSPKYLFRKEGQNVTLSCEQNLNHDAMYWYRQDPGQGLRLIYYSQIVNDFQKGDIAEGYSVSREKKESFPLTVTSAQKNPTAFYLCASSQPQGNYGYTFGSGTRLTVV.